A selection of T cell receptor beta chains follows, all from one sample in a study of blood T cells in healthy people across ages. TCRdb recomputed calls from the 5' RACE reads with MiXCR, one row per CDR3 protein. The repertoire includes around 700,000 distinct CDR3 sequences, 25% of them detected once, and around 9.2% sits in the top ten. The same data also went into a second study, on T cells of mothers and their children.

Sample: blood. Source of these receptors: a boy younger than 18 in good health. Both conserved end residues are part of each CDR3. A D gene is named only where the DNA matches it firmly. Size is omitted from some rows. Given values are once, few, many or a class for expanded clones.

V	D	size	J	DNA	CDR3
TRBV9	TRBD2	.	TRBJ2-5	TGTGCCAGCAGCGTAGGAGGACTAGCTCTCCAAGAGACCCAGTACTTC	CASSVGGLALQETQYF
TRBV6-4	TRBD2	.	TRBJ2-1	TGTGCCAGCGGTGACCAGGGACTAGCCCCCTACAATGAGCAGTTCTTC	CASGDQGLAPYNEQFF
TRBV10-3	TRBD1	.	TRBJ2-5	TGTGCCATCAGTGACGACAGGGGGAGGAGGGAGACCCAGTACTTC	CAISDDRGRRETQYF
TRBV5-6	.	.	TRBJ2-4	TGTGCCAGCAGCTGGCAGGGAGGCAAAAACATTCAGTACTTC	CASSWQGGKNIQYF
TRBV6-2/TRBV6-3	TRBD1	few	TRBJ2-7	TGTGCCAGCACTGGGACAGCAACAGCCTACGAGCAGTACTTC	CASTGTATAYEQYF
TRBV2	.	.	TRBJ1-2	TGTGCCAGCAGTGAAATGGGCGGTAACTACGGCTACACCTTC	CASSEMGGNYGYTF
TRBV18	.	few	TRBJ2-5	TGTGCCAGCTCACCGAACCACGAGACCCAGTACTTC	CASSPNHETQYF
TRBV20-1	TRBD2	few	TRBJ2-1	TGCAGTGCTAGAGTGGGCGGGGGCTCCTACAATGAGCAGTTCTTC	CSARVGGGSYNEQFF
TRBV15	.	few	TRBJ1-5	TGTGCCACCAGCAGAGGAGTTGATCAGCCCCAGCATTTT	CATSRGVDQPQHF
TRBV5-1	.	.	TRBJ2-7	TGCGCCAGCAGCTTGGGGGCCGCCTACGAGCAGTGCTTC	CASSLGAAYEQCF
TRBV12-5	.	.	TRBJ1-3	TGTGCTAGTAGTGGAGACAGGAAATACTCTGGAAACACCATATATTTT	CASSGDRKYSGNTIYF
TRBV27	.	.	TRBJ1-1	TGTGCCAGCAGTTTCTCGGTAATGAACACTGAAGCTTTCTTT	CASSFSVMNTEAFF
TRBV28	TRBD1	.	TRBJ1-4	TGTGCCAGCAGTTTAAGGGGACAGGGAAGGAAACTGTTTTTT	CASSLRGQGRKLFF
TRBV7-9	.	.	TRBJ1-2	TGTGCCAGCAGCTTAGCCGACAGGTTTTATGGCTACACCTTC	CASSLADRFYGYTF
TRBV10-3	.	.	TRBJ2-5	TGTGCCATCAGTGCGGGGGTCCAAGAGACCCAGTACTTC	CAISAGVQETQYF
TRBV25-1	TRBD2	few	TRBJ2-7	TGTGCCACCGGACTAGGGAACTACGAGCAGTACTTC	CATGLGNYEQYF
TRBV2	TRBD1	.	TRBJ2-7	TGTGCCAGCAGTGAGGGGGACAGGTTATCCTACGAGCAGTACTTC	CASSEGDRLSYEQYF
TRBV20-1	.	few	TRBJ2-7	TGCAGTGCTAGAGATAGAGGACAGCCCTCCTACGAGCAGTACTTC	CSARDRGQPSYEQYF
TRBV12-5	.	few	TRBJ2-7	TGTGCTAGTGGTTTGGTAGGGCGTTACGAGCAGTACTTC	CASGLVGRYEQYF
TRBV20-1	.	few	TRBJ1-1	TGCAGTGCTGGACGACAGGTGAGCACTGAAGCTTTCTTT	CSAGRQVSTEAFF
TRBV20-1	TRBD2	.	TRBJ2-5	TGCAGTGCTAAAACTAGCGGGGAAGGGGAGACCCAGTACTTC	CSAKTSGEGETQYF
TRBV4-3	.	few	TRBJ2-7	TGCGCCAGCAGCCAAGATAGAAACGCCTTGTCCTACGAGCAGTACTTC	CASSQDRNALSYEQYF
TRBV6-1	TRBD2	few	TRBJ2-7	TGTGCCAGCAGTGAAGAAGGACTAGCGGGAGCTTACGGGCAGTACTTC	CASSEEGLAGAYGQYF
TRBV10-3	.	.	TRBJ2-3	TGTGCCACCCGCTTTCCGGTCACAGATACGCAGTATTTT	CATRFPVTDTQYF
TRBV12-3/TRBV12-4	.	.	TRBJ2-3	TGTGCCAGCACCGACAGGTCAGATACGCAGTATTTT	CASTDRSDTQYF
TRBV18	TRBD2	few	TRBJ2-4	TGTGCCAGCTCCCAGGCTAGCGGGAGGGCCAAAAACATTCAGTACTTC	CASSQASGRAKNIQYF
TRBV12-3/TRBV12-4	TRBD1	few	TRBJ1-4	TGTGCCAGAGCAGTCGGGACAGGGCCAGAAAAACTGTTTTTT	CARAVGTGPEKLFF
TRBV9	.	.	TRBJ2-7	TGTGCCAGCAGCGTAGCCGCATCCTCCTACGAGCAGTACTTC	CASSVAASSYEQYF
TRBV29-1	.	.	TRBJ2-3	TGTAGCGCCCGAGACTCAGGTCTTCAGTATTTT	CSARDSGLQYF
TRBV10-3	.	few	TRBJ2-5	TGTGCCATCAGTGGAAACGAGCAAGAGACCCAGTACTTC	CAISGNEQETQYF
TRBV10-3	.	few	TRBJ2-2	TGTGCCATCAGTGAGTCGGTCAGGCCCACCGGGGAGCTGTTTTTT	CAISESVRPTGELFF
TRBV2	.	.	TRBJ2-1	TGTGCCAGCAGTAAGGACTACACGAGAGGCGTTGAGCAGTTCTTC	CASSKDYTRGVEQFF
TRBV7-2	.	few	TRBJ2-7	TGTGCCAGCAGCCCCCGGTTGAAAACCTACGAGCAGTACTTC	CASSPRLKTYEQYF
TRBV7-2	.	few	TRBJ2-7	TGTGCCAGCAGCTTCGACAGAAACTACGAGCAGTACTTC	CASSFDRNYEQYF
TRBV5-1	.	.	TRBJ1-2	TGCGCCAGCAGCTTCGGCGATAACTATGGCTACACCTTC	CASSFGDNYGYTF
TRBV7-6	.	once	TRBJ2-7	TGTGCCAGCAGCTTACGGGACGCCTCCTACGAGCAGTACTTC	CASSLRDASYEQYF